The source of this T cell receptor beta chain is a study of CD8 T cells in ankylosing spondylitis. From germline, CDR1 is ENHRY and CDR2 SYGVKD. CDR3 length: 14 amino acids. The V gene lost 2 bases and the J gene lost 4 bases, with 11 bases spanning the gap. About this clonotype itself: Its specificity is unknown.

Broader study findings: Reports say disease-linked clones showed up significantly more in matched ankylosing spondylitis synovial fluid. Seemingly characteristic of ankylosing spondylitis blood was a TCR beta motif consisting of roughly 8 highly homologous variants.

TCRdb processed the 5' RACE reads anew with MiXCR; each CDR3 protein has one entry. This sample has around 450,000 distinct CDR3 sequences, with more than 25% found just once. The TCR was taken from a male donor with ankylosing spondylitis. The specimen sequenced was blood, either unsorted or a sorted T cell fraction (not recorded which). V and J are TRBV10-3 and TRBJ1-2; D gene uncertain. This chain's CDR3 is CAISEQRATYGYTF. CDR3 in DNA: TGTGCCATCAGTGAGCAGAGGGCCACCTATGGCTACACCTTC.